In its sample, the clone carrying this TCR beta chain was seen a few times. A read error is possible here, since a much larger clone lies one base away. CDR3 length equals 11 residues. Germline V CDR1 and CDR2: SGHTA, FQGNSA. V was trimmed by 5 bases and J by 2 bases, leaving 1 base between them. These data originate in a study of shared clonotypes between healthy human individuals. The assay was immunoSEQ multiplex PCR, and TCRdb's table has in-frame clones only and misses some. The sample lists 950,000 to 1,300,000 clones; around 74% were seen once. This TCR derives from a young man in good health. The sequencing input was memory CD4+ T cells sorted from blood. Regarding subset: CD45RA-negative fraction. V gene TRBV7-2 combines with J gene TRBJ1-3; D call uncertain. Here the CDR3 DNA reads TGTGCCAGCAGCACTGGAAACACCATATATTTT. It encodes CASSTGNTIYF. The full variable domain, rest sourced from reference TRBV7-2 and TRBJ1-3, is GAGVSQSPSNKVTEKGKDVELRCDPISGHTALYWYRQSLGQGLEFLIYFQGNSAPDKSGLPSDRFSAERTGGSVSTLTIQRTQQEDSAVYLCASSTGNTIYFGEGSWLTVV.